What follows is one T cell receptor beta chain and its context. Antigen specificity is unknown. These data come from a study of cytomegalovirus exposure and HLA in healthy donors. This CDR3 is 15 amino acids long. V was clipped by 4 bases and J by 4 bases, with 15 bases between them. Germline V lookup: CDR1 SGHDN, CDR2 FVKESK. The PCR was carried out with 60 Vbeta primers and 13 Jbeta primers. Assay used: immunoSEQ multiplex PCR; TCRdb lists only in-frame clones, some missing. The sample carries about 69,000 clones, about 70% recorded once. Study-wide results and caveats: In a later analysis, donors in an Asian-associated ancestry cluster reportedly had fewer N-insertions in productive TCRs than the cohort mean.

The rearrangement uses TRBV14 and TRBJ2-3; D might be TRBD2 (5 bases). The sample consisted of PBMCs. The sequence was collected from a man aged 18 to 35 in good health and CMV-seronegative. CDR3 sequence: CASSRFGVSADTQYF. The CDR3 DNA reads as TGTGCCAGCAGCCGGTTCGGGGTCTCTGCAGATACGCAGTATTTT.